A selection of T cell receptor beta chains follows, all from one sample in a study of blood T cells in healthy people across ages. TCRdb fed the 5' RACE reads into MiXCR, producing one record per CDR3 protein. The sample lists some 690,000 distinct CDR3 sequences, about 20% occurring once. The sample comprised blood. These receptors were taken from a man aged 70-80 years in good health. Each CDR3 is given with its conserved first and last residue. D genes are given only for firm matches. Size values are once, few and many counts, or a class for expanded clones, and some rows have none.

d_call	v_call	clone_size	j_call	cdr3_aa	cdr3_nt
TRBD2	TRBV20-1	.	TRBJ2-3	CSARLAGSDTQYF	TGCAGTGCTAGACTAGCGGGGTCAGATACGCAGTATTTT
.	TRBV12-3/TRBV12-4	few	TRBJ1-1	CASSRQEYTEAFF	TGTGCCAGCAGCCGACAGGAGTACACTGAAGCTTTCTTT
TRBD1	TRBV12-3/TRBV12-4	.	TRBJ1-2	CASSLGGQIYGYTF	TGTGCCAGCAGTTTAGGGGGACAGATCTATGGCTACACCTTC
.	TRBV6-1	.	TRBJ1-4	CASSPKYYLSTTNEKLFF	TGTGCCAGCAGTCCAAAATACTACCTCAGTACAACTAATGAAAAACTGTTTTTT
.	TRBV5-1	many	TRBJ2-3	CASSLGGGGTDTQYF	TGCGCCAGCAGCTTGGGAGGAGGGGGCACAGATACGCAGTATTTT
TRBD2	TRBV7-9	.	TRBJ2-3	CASPLAGTSGRLTSTDTQYF	TGTGCCAGCCCCTTAGCCGGGACTAGCGGGAGGCTTACTAGCACAGATACGCAGTATTTT
.	TRBV5-1	.	TRBJ1-1	CASSLGRGPGQDTEAFF	TGCGCCAGCAGCTTGGGCCGGGGTCCGGGCCAGGACACTGAAGCTTTCTTT
.	TRBV20-1	.	TRBJ2-1	CSAQAAESSYNERFF	TGCAGTGCTCAGGCAGCTGAAAGCTCCTACAATGAGCGGTTCTTC
.	TRBV3-1	.	TRBJ2-7	CASSHRARTGNEQYF	TGTGCCAGCAGCCACCGGGCCCGTACCGGAAACGAGCAGTACTTC
.	TRBV5-1	.	TRBJ2-7	CASSRGMDEQYF	TGCGCCAGCAGCCGAGGTATGGACGAGCAGTACTTC
.	TRBV25-1	.	TRBJ1-1	CASSMGPLLSQAFF	TGTGCCAGCAGCATGGGACCCCTCCTGTCCCAAGCTTTCTTT
.	TRBV6-5	.	TRBJ1-2	CVSSSGANRGNYGYTF	TGTGTCAGCAGTTCGGGAGCGAACCGCGGTAACTATGGCTACACCTTC
.	TRBV29-1	few	TRBJ2-1	CSFGRWVSNEQFF	TGCAGCTTTGGACGCTGGGTCAGCAATGAGCAGTTCTTC
TRBD1	TRBV6-6	.	TRBJ2-4	CASSPGQGVAKNIQYF	TGTGCCAGCAGCCCGGGACAGGGGGTGGCCAAAAACATTCAGTACTTC
.	TRBV24-1	few	TRBJ2-3	CATSDKRLYTDTQYF	TGTGCCACCAGTGATAAGCGGCTTTACACAGATACGCAGTATTTT
.	TRBV7-6	few	TRBJ2-7	CASSSGFTYEQYF	TGTGCCAGCAGCTCAGGTTTTACCTACGAGCAGTACTTC
.	TRBV7-7	few	TRBJ2-1	CASSLGANNEQFF	TGTGCCAGCAGCTTAGGGGCGAACAATGAGCAGTTCTTC
.	TRBV28	few	TRBJ2-5	CASSESGVKETQYF	TGTGCCAGCAGTGAATCAGGGGTAAAAGAGACCCAGTACTTC
TRBD2	TRBV12-3/TRBV12-4	few	TRBJ2-3	CASSELAGGSGSTQYF	TGTGCCAGCAGTGAACTAGCGGGGGGGTCCGGCTCTACGCAGTATTTT
.	TRBV20-1	.	TRBJ1-3	CSAVQNSGNTIYF	TGCAGTGCTGTCCAGAACTCTGGAAACACCATATATTTT